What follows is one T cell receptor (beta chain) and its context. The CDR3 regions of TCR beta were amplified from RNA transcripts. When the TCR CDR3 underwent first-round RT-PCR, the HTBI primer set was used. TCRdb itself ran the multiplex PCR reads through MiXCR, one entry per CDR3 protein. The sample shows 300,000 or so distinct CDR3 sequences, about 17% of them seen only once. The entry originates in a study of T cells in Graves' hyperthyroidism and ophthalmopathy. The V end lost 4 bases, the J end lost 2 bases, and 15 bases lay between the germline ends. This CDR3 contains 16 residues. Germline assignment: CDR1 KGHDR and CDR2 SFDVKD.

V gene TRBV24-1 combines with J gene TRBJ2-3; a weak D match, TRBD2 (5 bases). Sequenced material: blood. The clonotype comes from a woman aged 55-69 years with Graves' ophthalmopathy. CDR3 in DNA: TGTGCCACCAGTGACGGGGAGCAGCCCTCCACAGATACGCAGTATTTT. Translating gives CATSDGEQPSTDTQYF.